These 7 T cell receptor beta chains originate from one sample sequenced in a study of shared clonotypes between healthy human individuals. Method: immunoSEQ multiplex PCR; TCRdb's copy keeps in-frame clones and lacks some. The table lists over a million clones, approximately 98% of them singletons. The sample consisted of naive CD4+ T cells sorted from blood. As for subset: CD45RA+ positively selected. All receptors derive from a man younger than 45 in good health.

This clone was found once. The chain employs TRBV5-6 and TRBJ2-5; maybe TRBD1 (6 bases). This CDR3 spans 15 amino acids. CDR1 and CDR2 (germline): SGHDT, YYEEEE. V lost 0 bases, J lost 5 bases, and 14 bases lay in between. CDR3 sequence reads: CASSLATGTGETQYF. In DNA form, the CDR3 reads TGTGCCAGCAGCTTGGCCACAGGGACGGGGGAGACCCAGTACTTC.

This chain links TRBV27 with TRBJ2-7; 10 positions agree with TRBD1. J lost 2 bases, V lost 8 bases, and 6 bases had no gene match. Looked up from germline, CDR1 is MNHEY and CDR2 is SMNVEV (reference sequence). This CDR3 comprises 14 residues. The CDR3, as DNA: TGTGCCAGCCGCCGACAGGGGGCGGCCTACGAGCAGTACTTC. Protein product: CASRRQGAAYEQYF.

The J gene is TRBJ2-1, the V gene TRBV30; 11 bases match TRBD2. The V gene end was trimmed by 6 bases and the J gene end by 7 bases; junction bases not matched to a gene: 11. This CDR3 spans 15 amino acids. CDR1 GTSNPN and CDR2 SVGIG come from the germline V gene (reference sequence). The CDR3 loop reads CACAVAGGPDNEQFF. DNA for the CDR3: TGTGCCTGCGCTGTAGCGGGAGGGCCAGATAATGAGCAGTTCTTC.

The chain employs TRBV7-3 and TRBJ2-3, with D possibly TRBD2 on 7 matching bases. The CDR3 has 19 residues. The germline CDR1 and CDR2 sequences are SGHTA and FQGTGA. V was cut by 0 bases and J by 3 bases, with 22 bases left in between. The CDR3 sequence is CASSLTGFPLGRGTDTQYF. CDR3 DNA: TGTGCCAGCAGCTTAACGGGTTTCCCGTTAGGGAGGGGGACAGATACGCAGTATTTT.

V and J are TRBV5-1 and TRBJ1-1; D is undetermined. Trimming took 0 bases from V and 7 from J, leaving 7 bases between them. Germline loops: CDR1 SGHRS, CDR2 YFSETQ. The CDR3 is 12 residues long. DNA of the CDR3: TGCGCCAGCAGCTTGGCCGCGGGTGAAGCTTTCTTT. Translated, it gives CASSLAAGEAFF.

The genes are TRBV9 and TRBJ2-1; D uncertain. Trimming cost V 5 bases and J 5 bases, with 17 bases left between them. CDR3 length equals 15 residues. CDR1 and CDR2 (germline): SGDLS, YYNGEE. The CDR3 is CASSPPSSTHNEQFF. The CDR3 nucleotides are TGTGCCAGCAGTCCCCCCAGCTCCACCCACAATGAGCAGTTCTTC.

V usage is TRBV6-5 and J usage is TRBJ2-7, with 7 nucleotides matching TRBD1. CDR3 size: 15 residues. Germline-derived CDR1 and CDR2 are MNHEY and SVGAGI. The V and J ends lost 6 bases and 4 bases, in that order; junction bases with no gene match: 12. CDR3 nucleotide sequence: TGTGCCAGCAGAAGGACAGGTGGGGGCTCTTACGAGCAGTACTTC. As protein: CASRRTGGGSYEQYF.